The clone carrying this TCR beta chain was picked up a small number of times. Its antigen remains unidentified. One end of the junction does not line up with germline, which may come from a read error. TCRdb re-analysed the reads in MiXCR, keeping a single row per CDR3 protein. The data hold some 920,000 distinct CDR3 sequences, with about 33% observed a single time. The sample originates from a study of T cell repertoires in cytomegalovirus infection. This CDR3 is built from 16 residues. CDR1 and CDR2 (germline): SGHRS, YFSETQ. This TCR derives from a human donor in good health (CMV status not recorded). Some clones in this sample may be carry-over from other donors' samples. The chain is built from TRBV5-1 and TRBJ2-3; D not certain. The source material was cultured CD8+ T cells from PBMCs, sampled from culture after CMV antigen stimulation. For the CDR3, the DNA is TGCGCCAGTAGCTCCGACCGGACCCGGGGCACAGATACGCAGTATTTT. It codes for CASSSDRTRGTDTQYF.